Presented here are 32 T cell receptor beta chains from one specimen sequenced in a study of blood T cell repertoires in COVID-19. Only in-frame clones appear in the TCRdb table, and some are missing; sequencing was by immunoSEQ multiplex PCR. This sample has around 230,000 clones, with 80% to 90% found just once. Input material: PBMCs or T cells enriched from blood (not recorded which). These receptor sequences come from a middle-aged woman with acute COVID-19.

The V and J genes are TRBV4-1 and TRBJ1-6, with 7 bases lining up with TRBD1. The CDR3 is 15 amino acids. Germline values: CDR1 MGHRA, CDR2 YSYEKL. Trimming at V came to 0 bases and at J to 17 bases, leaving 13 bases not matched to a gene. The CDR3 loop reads CASSQDRRQGPRVHF. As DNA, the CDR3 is TGCGCCAGCAGCCAAGATCGACGACAGGGCCCCCGAGTCCACTTT.

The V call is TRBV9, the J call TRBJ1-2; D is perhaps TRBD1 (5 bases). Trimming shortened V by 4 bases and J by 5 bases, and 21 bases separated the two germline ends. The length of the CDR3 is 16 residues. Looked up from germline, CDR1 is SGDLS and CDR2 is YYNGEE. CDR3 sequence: CASSHGTGEPGYGYTF. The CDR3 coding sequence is TGTGCCAGCAGCCATGGTACGGGGGAGCCGGGTTATGGCTACACCTTC.

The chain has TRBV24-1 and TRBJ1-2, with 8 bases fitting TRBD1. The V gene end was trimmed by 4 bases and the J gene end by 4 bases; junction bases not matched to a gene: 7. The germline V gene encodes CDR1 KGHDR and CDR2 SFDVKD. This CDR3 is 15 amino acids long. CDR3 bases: TGTGCCACCAGTGACAATAGACAGGGGAGCTATGGCTACACCTTC. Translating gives CATSDNRQGSYGYTF.

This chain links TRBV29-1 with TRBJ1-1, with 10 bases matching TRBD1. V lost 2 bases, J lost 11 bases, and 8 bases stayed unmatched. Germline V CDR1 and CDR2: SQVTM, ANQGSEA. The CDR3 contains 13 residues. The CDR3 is CSVEQDDRGPAFF. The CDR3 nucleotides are TGCAGCGTTGAACAAGATGACAGGGGGCCGGCTTTCTTT. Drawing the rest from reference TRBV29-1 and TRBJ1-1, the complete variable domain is SAVISQKPSRDICQRGTSLTIQCQVDSQVTMMFWYRQQPGQSLTLIATANQGSEATYESGFVIDKFPISRPNLTFSTLTVSNMSPEDSSIYLCSVEQDDRGPAFFGQGTRLTVV.

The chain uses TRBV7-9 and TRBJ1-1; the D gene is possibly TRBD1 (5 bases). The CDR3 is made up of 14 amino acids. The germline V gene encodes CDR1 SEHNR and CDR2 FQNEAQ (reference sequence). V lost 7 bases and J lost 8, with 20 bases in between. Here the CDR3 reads CASTLNIQDLEAFF. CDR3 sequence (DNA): TGTGCCAGCACCCTAAATATACAGGATTTAGAAGCTTTCTTT.

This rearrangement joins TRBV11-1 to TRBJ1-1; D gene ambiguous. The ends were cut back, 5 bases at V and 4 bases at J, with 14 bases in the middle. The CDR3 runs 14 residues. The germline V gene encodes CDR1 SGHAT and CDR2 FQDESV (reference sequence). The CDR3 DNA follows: TGTGCCAGCAGCCAAGGATGGAGCGGCACTGAAGCTTTCTTT. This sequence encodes CASSQGWSGTEAFF.

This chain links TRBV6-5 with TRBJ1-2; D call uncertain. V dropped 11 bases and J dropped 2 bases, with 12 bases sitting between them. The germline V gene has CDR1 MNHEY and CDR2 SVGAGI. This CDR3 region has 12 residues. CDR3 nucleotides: TGTGCCGTAAAGAGGCAAAACTATGGCTACACCTTC. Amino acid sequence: CAVKRQNYGYTF.

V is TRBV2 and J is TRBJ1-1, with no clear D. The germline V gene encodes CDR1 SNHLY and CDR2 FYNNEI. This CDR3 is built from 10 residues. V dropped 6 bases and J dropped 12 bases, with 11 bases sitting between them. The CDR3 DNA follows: TGTGCCAGCAGGCGGTATAGGACTTTCTTT. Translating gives CASRRYRTFF.

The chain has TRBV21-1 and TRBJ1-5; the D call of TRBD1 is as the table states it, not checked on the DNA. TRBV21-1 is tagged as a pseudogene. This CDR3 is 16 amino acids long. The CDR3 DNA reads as TGTGCCAGCACCAAGCAAGTACGACAAGTCAATCAGCCCCAGCATTTT. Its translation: CASTKQVRQVNQPQHF.

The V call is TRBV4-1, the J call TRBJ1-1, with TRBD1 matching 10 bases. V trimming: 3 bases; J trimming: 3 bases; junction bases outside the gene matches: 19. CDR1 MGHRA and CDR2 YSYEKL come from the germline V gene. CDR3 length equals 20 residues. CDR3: CASSQVLASGQGISDTEAFF. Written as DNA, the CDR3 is TGCGCCAGCAGCCAGGTACTCGCATCGGGACAGGGGATTAGTGACACTGAAGCTTTCTTT.

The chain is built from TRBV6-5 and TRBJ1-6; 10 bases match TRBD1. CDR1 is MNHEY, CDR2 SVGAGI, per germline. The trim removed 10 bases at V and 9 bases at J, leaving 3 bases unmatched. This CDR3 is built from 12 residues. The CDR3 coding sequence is TGTGCCATCGACAGGGGGCTTTCACCCCTCCACTTT. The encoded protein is CAIDRGLSPLHF.

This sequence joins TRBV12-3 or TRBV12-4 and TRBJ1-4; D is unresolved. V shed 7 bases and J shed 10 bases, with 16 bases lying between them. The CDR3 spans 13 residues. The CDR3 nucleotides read TGTGCCAGCACACGTGGGCCCCGGGGAAAACTGTTTTTT. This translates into CASTRGPRGKLFF.

CDR3 sequence: CASSTHNEQFF. The CDR3, as DNA: TGTGCCAGCAGCACTCACAATGAGCAGTTCTTC. V is TRBV14 and J is TRBJ2-1; no firm D call. Trimming took off 5 bases at V and 5 bases at J, with 4 bases between the two ends. This CDR3 has 11 amino acids. Germline V CDR1 and CDR2: SGHDN, FVKESK.

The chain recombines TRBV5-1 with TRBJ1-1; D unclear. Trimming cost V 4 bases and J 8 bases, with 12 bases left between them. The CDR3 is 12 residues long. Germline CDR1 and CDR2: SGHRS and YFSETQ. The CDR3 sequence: CASSQRSTEAFF. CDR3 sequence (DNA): TGCGCCAGCAGCCAACGATCGACAGAAGCTTTCTTT.

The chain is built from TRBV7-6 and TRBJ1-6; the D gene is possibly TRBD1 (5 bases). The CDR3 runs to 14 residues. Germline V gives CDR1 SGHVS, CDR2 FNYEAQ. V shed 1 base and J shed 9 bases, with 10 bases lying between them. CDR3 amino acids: CASSLGGVGSPLHF. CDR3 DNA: TGTGCCAGCAGCTTAGGGGGGGTAGGTTCACCCCTCCACTTT.

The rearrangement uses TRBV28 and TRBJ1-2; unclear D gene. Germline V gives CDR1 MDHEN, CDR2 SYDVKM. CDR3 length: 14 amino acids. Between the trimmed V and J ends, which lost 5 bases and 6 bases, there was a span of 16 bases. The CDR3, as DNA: TGTGCCAGCAGTCTAGCCCACGACACAGATGGCTACACCTTC. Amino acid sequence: CASSLAHDTDGYTF.

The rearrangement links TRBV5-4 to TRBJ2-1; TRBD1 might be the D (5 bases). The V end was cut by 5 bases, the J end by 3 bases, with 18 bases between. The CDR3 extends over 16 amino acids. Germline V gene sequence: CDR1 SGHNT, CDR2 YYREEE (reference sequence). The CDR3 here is CASREGTGLYYNEQFF. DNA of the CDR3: TGTGCCAGCAGGGAAGGAACAGGCTTATACTACAATGAGCAGTTCTTC.

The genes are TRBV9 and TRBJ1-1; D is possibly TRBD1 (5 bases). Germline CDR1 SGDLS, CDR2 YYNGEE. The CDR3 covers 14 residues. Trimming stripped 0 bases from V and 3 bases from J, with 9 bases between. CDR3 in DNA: TGTGCCAGCAGCGTAGTTGGGGCGGACACTGAAGCTTTCTTT. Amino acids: CASSVVGADTEAFF.

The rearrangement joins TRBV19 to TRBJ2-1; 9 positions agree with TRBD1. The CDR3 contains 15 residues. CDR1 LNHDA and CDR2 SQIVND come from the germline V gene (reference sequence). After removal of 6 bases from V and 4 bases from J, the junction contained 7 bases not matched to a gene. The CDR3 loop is CASRFGTGYYNEQFF. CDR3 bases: TGTGCCAGTAGATTCGGGACAGGGTATTACAATGAGCAGTTCTTC.

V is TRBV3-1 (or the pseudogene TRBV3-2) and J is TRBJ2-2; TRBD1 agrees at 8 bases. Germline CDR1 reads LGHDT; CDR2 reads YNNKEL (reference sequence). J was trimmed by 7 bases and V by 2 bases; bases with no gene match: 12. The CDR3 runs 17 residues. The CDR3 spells CASSQQIDRGGRGELFF. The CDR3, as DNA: TGTGCCAGCAGCCAACAGATAGACAGGGGAGGACGCGGGGAGCTGTTTTTT.

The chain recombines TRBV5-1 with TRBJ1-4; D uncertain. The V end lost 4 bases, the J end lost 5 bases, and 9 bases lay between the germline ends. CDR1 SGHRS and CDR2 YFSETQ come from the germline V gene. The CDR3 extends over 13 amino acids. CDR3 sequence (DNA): TGCGCCAGCAGCACCGGGATAAATGAAAAACTGTTTTTT. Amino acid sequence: CASSTGINEKLFF.

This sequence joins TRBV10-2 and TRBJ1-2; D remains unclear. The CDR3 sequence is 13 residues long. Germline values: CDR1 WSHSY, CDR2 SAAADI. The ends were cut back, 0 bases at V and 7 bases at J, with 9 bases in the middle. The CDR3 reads CASSESPRSGYTF. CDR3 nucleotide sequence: TGCGCCAGCAGTGAGTCCCCCAGGTCTGGCTACACCTTC.

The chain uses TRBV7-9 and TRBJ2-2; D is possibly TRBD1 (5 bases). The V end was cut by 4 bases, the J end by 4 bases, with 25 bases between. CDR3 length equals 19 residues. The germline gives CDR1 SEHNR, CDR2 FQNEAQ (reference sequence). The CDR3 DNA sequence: TGTGCCAGCAGCTCGACAATGGACAATAAGCCTGTGGGCACCGGGGAGCTGTTTTTT. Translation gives CASSSTMDNKPVGTGELFF. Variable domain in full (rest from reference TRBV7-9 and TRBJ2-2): DTGVSQNPRHKITKRGQNVTFRCDPISEHNRLYWYRQTLGQGPEFLTYFQNEAQLEKSRLLSDRFSAERPKGSFSTLEIQRTEQGDSAMYLCASSSTMDNKPVGTGELFFGEGSRLTVL.

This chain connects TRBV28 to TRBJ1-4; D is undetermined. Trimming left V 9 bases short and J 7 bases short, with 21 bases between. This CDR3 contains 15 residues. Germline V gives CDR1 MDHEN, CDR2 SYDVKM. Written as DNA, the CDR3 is TGTGCCAGTGCGTGGTTCGACCTAGCGAGTGAAAAACTGTTTTTT. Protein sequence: CASAWFDLASEKLFF.

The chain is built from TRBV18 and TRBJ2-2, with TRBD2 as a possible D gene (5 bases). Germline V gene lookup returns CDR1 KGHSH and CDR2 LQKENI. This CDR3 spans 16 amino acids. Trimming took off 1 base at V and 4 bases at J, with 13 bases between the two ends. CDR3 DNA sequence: TGTGCCAGCTCACCACGGGCAGCGGTAGGCACCGGGGAGCTGTTTTTT. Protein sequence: CASSPRAAVGTGELFF.

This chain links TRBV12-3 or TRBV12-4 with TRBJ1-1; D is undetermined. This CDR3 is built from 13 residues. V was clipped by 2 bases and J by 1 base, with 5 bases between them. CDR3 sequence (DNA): TGTGCCAGCAGTTTAAGAGAGAACACTGAAGCTTTCTTT. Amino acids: CASSLRENTEAFF.

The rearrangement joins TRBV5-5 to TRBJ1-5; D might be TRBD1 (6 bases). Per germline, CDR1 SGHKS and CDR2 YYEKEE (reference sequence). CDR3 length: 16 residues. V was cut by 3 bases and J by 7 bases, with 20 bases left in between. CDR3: CASSSETKTGGQPQHF. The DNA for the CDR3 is TGTGCCAGCAGCTCGGAAACCAAGACAGGTGGACAGCCCCAGCATTTT.

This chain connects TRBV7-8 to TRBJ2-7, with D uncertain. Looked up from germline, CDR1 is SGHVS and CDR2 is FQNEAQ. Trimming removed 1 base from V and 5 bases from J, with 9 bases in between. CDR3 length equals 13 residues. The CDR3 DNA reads TGTGCCAGCAGCTTAGGGGCGCAAGACGAGCAGTACTTC. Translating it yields CASSLGAQDEQYF.

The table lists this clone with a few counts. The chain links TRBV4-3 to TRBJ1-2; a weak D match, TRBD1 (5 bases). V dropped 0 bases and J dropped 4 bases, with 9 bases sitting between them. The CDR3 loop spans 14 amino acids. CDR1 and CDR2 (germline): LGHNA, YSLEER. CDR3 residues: CASSQEEGSYGYTF. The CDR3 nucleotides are TGCGCCAGCAGCCAAGAGGAGGGGAGCTATGGCTACACCTTC.

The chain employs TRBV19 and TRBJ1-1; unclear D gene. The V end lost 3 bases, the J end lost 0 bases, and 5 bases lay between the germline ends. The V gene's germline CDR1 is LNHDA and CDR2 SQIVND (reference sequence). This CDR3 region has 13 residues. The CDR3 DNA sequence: TGTGCCAGTAGTATGCAGGTGAACACTGAAGCTTTCTTT. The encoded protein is CASSMQVNTEAFF.

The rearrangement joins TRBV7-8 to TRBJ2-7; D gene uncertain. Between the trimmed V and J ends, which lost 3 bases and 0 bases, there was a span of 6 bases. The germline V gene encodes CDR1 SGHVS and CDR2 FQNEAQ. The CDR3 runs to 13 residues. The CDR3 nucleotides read TGTGCCAGCAGCTTTGGCCTCTCCTACGAGCAGTACGTC. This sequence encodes CASSFGLSYEQYV.

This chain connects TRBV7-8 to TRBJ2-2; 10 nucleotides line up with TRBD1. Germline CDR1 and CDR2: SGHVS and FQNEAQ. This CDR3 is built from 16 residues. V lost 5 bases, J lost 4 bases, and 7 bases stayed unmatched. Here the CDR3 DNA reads TGTGCCAGCAGCGCCGACAGGGGGCGGATCACCGGGGAGCTGTTTTTT. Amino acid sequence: CASSADRGRITGELFF.